Detailed here is one TCR beta chain. No antigen is known for it. The data belong to a study of OX40 agonist ivuxolimab in advanced cancers. Regarding the study as a whole: Also showing low normalized T-cell clonal expansion were some of the nonresponders. Among the lowest levels of clonal expansion were found in partial responders at 0.1-3.0 mg/kg.

V lost 5 bases to trimming and J lost 0 bases, with 8 bases between them. CDR1 and CDR2 (germline): LNHDA, SQIVND (reference sequence). This CDR3 contains 14 residues. Assay: immunoSEQ multiplex PCR; the TCRdb copy retains only in-frame clones and omits some. The sample lists 83,000 or so clones; 65% to 90% were seen once. This material consisted of CD4+ or CD8+ T cells sorted from blood, taken in a trial of the OX40 agonist ivuxolimab. The clonotype originates from an adult with an advanced solid tumor such as melanoma, head and neck, liver or kidney cancer. The chain has TRBV19 and TRBJ1-5, with no clear D. This chain's CDR3 is CASSLTASNQPQHF. In nucleotides, the CDR3 is TGTGCCAGTAGTTTGACGGCTAGCAATCAGCCCCAGCATTTT.